A single sample is the source of the 14 T cell receptor beta chains below, sequenced in a study of human T cells and chemical hapten exposure (dated by TCRdb to the early 2020s). Library preparation was by RACE. These reads were obtained on a NextSeq 500. TCRdb redid the processing of the public reads, applying fastp at Q25 and MiXCR, and retained in-frame beta chains. Every distinct CDR3 protein forms one entry, paired with its most common genes and DNA. Recorded for this sample are 190,000 or so distinct CDR3 sequences; nearly 30% of them occurred a single time. The leading ten clones occupy about 2.8% of the sample. The time point label here, explained by the study, means: pre-sensitization, week 0. What the treatment or condition label conveys for this sample: therapeutic diphenylcyclopropenone sensitization with weekly scalp DPC. The material was whole blood, obtained in connection with sensitization to the hapten diphenylcyclopropenone (DPC). These receptors all stem from a woman aged 25-40 years with alopecia areata. Some clones in this sample may be carry-over from other donors' samples.

The chain couples TRBV20-1 to TRBJ1-1; no definite D call. CDR1 and CDR2 from the germline V gene are DFQATT and SNEGSKA (reference sequence). This CDR3 region has 17 residues. V lost 5 bases, J lost 3 bases, and 25 bases lay in between. CDR3 in DNA: TGCAGTGCTGCCATCTCGGGCAGAGGGCTAACCTACACTGAAGCTTTCTTT. It yields the protein CSAAISGRGLTYTEAFF.

The chain is built from TRBV9 and TRBJ2-2; TRBD1 or TRBD2 may be the D gene (6 bases each). Germline V gene lookup returns CDR1 SGDLS and CDR2 YYNGEE. V lost 0 bases to trimming and J lost 6 bases, with 12 bases between them. The CDR3 is 15 amino acids. The CDR3 DNA follows: TGTGCCAGCAGCGTAGGAGGGGGGAAGTCCGGGGAGCTGTTTTTT. This sequence encodes CASSVGGGKSGELFF.

This clonotype has more than one count but fewer than ten. In DNA form, the CDR3 reads TGCAGTGCTAGGGCGGGAGGGCAAGAGACCCAGTACTTC. Its protein product is CSARAGGQETQYF. The chain recombines TRBV20-1 with TRBJ2-5; the match to TRBD2 covers 9 bases. V was clipped by 3 bases and J by 2 bases; unmatched bases: 1. Germline-derived CDR1 and CDR2 are DFQATT and SNEGSKA (reference sequence). CDR3 length equals 13 residues.

This clonotype was seen more than once but under ten times. The chain combines TRBV29-1 with TRBJ2-2, with 8 bases lining up with TRBD1. The CDR3 loop spans 13 amino acids. Trimming removed 7 bases from V and 6 bases from J; junction bases left unmatched: 7. Germline CDR1 is SQVTM and CDR2 is ANQGSEA. The CDR3 loop is CSAGQAMAGELFF. CDR3 bases: TGCAGCGCGGGACAGGCGATGGCCGGGGAGCTGTTTTTT.

V is TRBV20-1 and J is TRBJ1-2; TRBD1 might be the D (5 bases). Trimming took 0 bases from V and 1 from J, leaving 9 bases between them. The CDR3 contains 14 residues. Germline CDR1 DFQATT, CDR2 SNEGSKA (reference sequence). DNA of the CDR3: TGCAGTGCTAGAGATGCGGGGGTTAACTATGGCTACACCTTC. Residues: CSARDAGVNYGYTF.

The sample holds a few counts of this clonotype. This chain connects TRBV18 to TRBJ2-1; 11 bases agree with TRBD2. This CDR3 contains 16 residues. V shed 3 bases and J 4 bases; nucleotides not matched to a gene: 5. Germline lookup yields CDR1 KGHSH and CDR2 LQKENI. The chain's CDR3 is CASSPPGTSGYNEQFF. The CDR3 DNA sequence: TGTGCCAGCTCACCTCCTGGGACTAGCGGTTACAATGAGCAGTTCTTC.

The chain employs TRBV5-1 and TRBJ1-5; the D gene is possibly TRBD1 (5 bases). There are 13 residues in the CDR3. Looked up from germline, CDR1 is SGHRS and CDR2 is YFSETQ. V lost 0 bases to trimming and J lost 14 bases, with 15 bases between them. The CDR3 DNA is TGCGCCAGCAGCTTGGGAGGTGGGGACGAGGAGCATTTT. It encodes CASSLGGGDEEHF.

The genes are TRBV29-1 and TRBJ2-5, with 12 bases lining up with TRBD1. J lost 5 bases, V lost 2 bases, and 9 bases had no gene match. CDR1 is SQVTM and CDR2 is ANQGSEA in the germline V gene. The CDR3 contains 16 residues. The CDR3 sequence is CSVEKYRDRGLETQYF. The CDR3 DNA sequence: TGCAGCGTTGAAAAATACCGGGACAGGGGGCTCGAGACCCAGTACTTC.

This clonotype was recorded a few times. V is TRBV20-1 and J is TRBJ1-5; D may be TRBD1 (6 bases). Germline V gene sequence: CDR1 DFQATT, CDR2 SNEGSKA (reference sequence). V shed 6 bases and J shed 4 bases, with 13 bases lying between them. The CDR3 sequence is 13 residues long. The CDR3 region is CSAKGGRNQPQHF. The CDR3 DNA follows: TGCAGTGCCAAAGGGGGTAGGAATCAGCCCCAGCATTTT.

This clonotype appeared a few times. This chain connects TRBV9 to TRBJ1-2; unclear D gene. CDR3 length: 14 amino acids. The V gene's germline CDR1 is SGDLS and CDR2 YYNGEE. V lost 0 bases to trimming and J lost 8 bases, with 14 bases between them. CDR3 nucleotide sequence: TGTGCCAGCAGCGTAGAGGTGGAGGGTTTCGGCTACACCTTC. Its translation is CASSVEVEGFGYTF.

The table lists this clonotype with a count of one. This chain links TRBV27 with TRBJ1-6, with D uncertain. This CDR3 has 16 amino acids. Trimming removed 3 bases at V and 3 bases at J, with 12 bases between. Looked up from germline, CDR1 is MNHEY and CDR2 is SMNVEV (reference sequence). The CDR3 sequence is CASSLASSRYNSPLHF. The CDR3 bases are TGTGCCAGCAGTTTGGCCAGTTCCCGCTATAATTCACCCCTCCACTTT.

The V call is TRBV20-1, the J call TRBJ2-7; D may be TRBD2 (7 bases). The ends were cut back, 3 bases at V and 7 bases at J, with 22 bases in the middle. CDR3 size: 15 residues. CDR1 is DFQATT, CDR2 SNEGSKA, per germline (reference sequence). The CDR3 coding sequence is TGCAGTGCTAGTTGGGCGGGGGCAACTATGAGAGAGCAGTACTTC. This gives the protein CSASWAGATMREQYF.

This clonotype occurred a few times. V is TRBV20-1 and J is TRBJ1-4; D uncertain. The CDR3 contains 14 residues. V lost 5 bases, J lost 7 bases, and 17 bases lay in between. Looked up from germline, CDR1 is DFQATT and CDR2 is SNEGSKA (reference sequence). CDR3 residues: CSAHGPPVAEKLFF. CDR3 nucleotides: TGCAGTGCTCACGGGCCTCCTGTGGCTGAAAAACTGTTTTTT.

The chain recombines TRBV7-2 with TRBJ1-4, with a possible D match to TRBD1 (5 bases). The germline V gene has CDR1 SGHTA and CDR2 FQGNSA. Deletions cut 5 bases from V and 4 bases from J, with 8 bases between. CDR3 length equals 13 residues. The CDR3 loop reads CASSRQLNEKLFF. The CDR3 coding sequence is TGTGCCAGCAGCCGACAGCTTAATGAAAAACTGTTTTTT. Complete variable domain (other parts from reference TRBV7-2 and TRBJ1-4): GAGVSQSPSNKVTEKGKDVELRCDPISGHTALYWYRQSLGQGLEFLIYFQGNSAPDKSGLPSDRFSAERTGGSVSTLTIQRTQQEDSAVYLCASSRQLNEKLFFGSGTQLSVL.